This TCR beta chain was identified during a study of T cell responses to AZD1222 COVID-19 vaccine. V lost 2 bases and J lost 5, with 8 bases in between. The CDR3 loop spans 13 amino acids. Germline CDR1 is SGDLS and CDR2 is YYNGEE. The study's findings and limits: Donors were mostly white British, more females; clonal diversity possibly underestimated. Repertoires were obtained only post-peak T cell response. Variant regions that are unmutated are reportedly the target of nearly half of spike-specific TCRs.

Only in-frame clones appear in the TCRdb table, and some are missing; sequencing was by immunoSEQ multiplex PCR. The sample shows roughly 160,000 clones, around 91% of them seen only once. This clone was observed a single time. Its antigen is unidentified. This TCR was sampled from an adult in good health. The sequenced sample was peripheral blood, obtained on day 0 of AZD1222 vaccination. The V and J genes are TRBV9 and TRBJ1-5; unclear D gene. The CDR3 bases are TGTGCCAGCAGCGTTTCCGTAGATCAGCCCCAGCATTTT. It translates to CASSVSVDQPQHF.